This T cell receptor (beta chain) was documented in a study of blood T cells in healthy people across ages. This clonotype was picked up a small number of times. Isolation recovered at least 7 million PBMCs from every sample. The second PCR ran about 7 to 12 cycles with a sample-barcoded 5' primer and J-beta primers. In TCRdb, the 5' RACE reads were re-called with MiXCR into one record per CDR3 protein. The sample lists around 1,700,000 distinct CDR3 sequences, 28% occurring once. V was clipped by 4 bases and J by 2 bases, with 15 bases between them. Germline CDR1 is SGHTA and CDR2 is FQGNSA. The CDR3 is 16 amino acids.

Sequences were obtained from blood. The V gene is TRBV7-2, the J gene TRBJ2-1; TRBD2 is a possible D gene (7 bases). The receptor's source is a woman under 40 in good health. The CDR3, as DNA: TGTGCCAGCAGCTCCGGGGCGGGGGCGACCTACAATGAGCAGTTCTTC. Translating it yields CASSSGAGATYNEQFF.